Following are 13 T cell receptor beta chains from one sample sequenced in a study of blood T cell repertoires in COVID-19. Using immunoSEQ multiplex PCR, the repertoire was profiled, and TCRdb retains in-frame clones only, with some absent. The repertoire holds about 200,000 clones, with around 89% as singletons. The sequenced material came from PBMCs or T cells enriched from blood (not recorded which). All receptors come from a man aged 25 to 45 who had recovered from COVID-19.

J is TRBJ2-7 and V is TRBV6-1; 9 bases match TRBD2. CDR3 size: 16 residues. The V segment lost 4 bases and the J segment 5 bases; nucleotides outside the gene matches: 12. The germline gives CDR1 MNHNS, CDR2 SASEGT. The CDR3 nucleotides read TGTGCCAGCAGTGGGGGGCTAGCGGGGTTTGCACACGAGCAGTACTTC. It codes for CASSGGLAGFAHEQYF.

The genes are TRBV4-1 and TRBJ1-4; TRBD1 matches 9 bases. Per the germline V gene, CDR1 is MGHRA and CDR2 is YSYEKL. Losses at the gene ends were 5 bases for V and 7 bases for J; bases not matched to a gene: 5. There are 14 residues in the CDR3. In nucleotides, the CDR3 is TGCGCCAGCAGCTACGGGACAGGGAGTGAAAAACTGTTTTTT. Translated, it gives CASSYGTGSEKLFF.

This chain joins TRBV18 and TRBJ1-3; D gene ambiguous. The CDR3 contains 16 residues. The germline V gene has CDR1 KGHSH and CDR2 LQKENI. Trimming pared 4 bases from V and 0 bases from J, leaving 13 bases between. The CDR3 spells CASSLGLQSSGNTIYF. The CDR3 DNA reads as TGTGCCAGCTCACTCGGACTCCAGAGCTCTGGAAACACCATATATTTT.

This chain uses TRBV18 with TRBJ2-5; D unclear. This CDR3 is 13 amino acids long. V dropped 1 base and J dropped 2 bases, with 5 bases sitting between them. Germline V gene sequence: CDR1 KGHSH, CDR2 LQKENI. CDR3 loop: CASSPRQQETQYF. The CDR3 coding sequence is TGTGCCAGCTCACCACGGCAGCAAGAGACCCAGTACTTC.

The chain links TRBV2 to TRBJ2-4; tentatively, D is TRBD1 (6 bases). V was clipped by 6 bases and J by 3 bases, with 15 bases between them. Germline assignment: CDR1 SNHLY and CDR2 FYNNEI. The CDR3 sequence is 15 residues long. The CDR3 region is CASSLAGVGKNIQYF. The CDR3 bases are TGTGCCAGCAGCCTAGCAGGGGTTGGCAAAAACATTCAGTACTTC.

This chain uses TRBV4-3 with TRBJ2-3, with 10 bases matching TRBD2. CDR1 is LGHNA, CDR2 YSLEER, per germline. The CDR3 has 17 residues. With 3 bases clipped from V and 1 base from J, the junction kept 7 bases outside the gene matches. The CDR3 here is CASSQAPGTSGTDTQYF. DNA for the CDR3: TGCGCCAGCAGCCAGGCCCCCGGGACTAGCGGCACAGATACGCAGTATTTT.

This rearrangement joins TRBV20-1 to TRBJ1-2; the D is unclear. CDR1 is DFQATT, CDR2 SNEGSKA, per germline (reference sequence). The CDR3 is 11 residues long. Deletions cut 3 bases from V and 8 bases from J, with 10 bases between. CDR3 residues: CSASLRGGYTF. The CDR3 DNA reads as TGCAGTGCTAGTTTACGCGGGGGCTACACCTTC.

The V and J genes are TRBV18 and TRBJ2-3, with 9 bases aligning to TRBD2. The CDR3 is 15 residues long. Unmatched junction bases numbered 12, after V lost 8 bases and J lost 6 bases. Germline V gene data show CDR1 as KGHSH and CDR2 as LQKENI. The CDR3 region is CASQPNSGSGDTQYF. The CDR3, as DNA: TGTGCCAGCCAGCCCAATAGCGGGAGTGGCGATACGCAGTATTTT. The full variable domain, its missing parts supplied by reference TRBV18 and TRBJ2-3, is NAGVMQNPRHLVRRRGQEARLRCSPMKGHSHVYWYRQLPEEGLKFMVYLQKENIIDESGMPKERFSAEFPKEGPSILRIQQVVRGDSAAYFCASQPNSGSGDTQYFGPGTRLTVL.

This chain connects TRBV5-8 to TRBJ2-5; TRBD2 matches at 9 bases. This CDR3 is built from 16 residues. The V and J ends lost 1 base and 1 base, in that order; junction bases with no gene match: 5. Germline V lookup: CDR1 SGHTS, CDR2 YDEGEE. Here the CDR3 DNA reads TGTGCCAGCAGCTTGAGGCTAGCGGGGCCCCAAGAGACCCAGTACTTC. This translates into CASSLRLAGPQETQYF.

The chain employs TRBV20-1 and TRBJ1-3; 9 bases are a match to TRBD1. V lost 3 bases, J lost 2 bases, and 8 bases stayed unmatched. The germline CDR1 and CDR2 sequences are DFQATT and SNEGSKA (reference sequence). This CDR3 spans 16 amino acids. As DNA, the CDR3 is TGCAGTGCTAGTTCGTTCAACAGGGGGCCTGGAAACACCATATATTTT. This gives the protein CSASSFNRGPGNTIYF.

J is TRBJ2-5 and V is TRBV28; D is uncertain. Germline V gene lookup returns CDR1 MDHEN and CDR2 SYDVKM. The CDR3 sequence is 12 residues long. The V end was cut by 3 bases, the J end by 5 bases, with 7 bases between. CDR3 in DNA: TGTGCCAGCAGTTTTCTCAGTGAGACCCAGTACTTC. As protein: CASSFLSETQYF.

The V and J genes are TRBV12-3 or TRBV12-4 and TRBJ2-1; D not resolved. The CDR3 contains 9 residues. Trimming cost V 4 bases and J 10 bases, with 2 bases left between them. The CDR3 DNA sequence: TGTGCCAGCAGTTCAGAGCAGTTCTTC. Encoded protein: CASSSEQFF.

CDR3 nucleotides: TGTGCCAGCAGAGAATCTAGCGGCACGCGCGACAATGAGCAGTTCTTC. It specifies CASRESSGTRDNEQFF. V usage is TRBV2 and J usage is TRBJ2-1, with 7 bases aligning to TRBD2. The CDR3 sequence is 16 residues long. Unmatched junction bases numbered 13, after V lost 6 bases and J lost 5 bases. The V gene's germline CDR1 is SNHLY and CDR2 FYNNEI.